Given below is one T cell receptor (beta chain) in context. Antigen: not known. Healthy controls were blood donor buffy coats. Germline lookup yields CDR1 SGHRS and CDR2 YFSETQ. The CDR3 extends over 15 amino acids. The ends were cut back, 0 bases at V and 2 bases at J, with 10 bases in the middle. The sample comes from a study of STAT5B mutations in CD4+ large granular lymphocyte leukemia. General observations from the study: Compared with healthy controls (2/35), patient top clones favored TRBV06 (8/27).

Sequencing was at survey level. Original processing notes: A productive frequency of 2.59 x 10-5 was the lowest detectable. Repertoires were generated with immunoSEQ multiplex PCR, while TCRdb's copy carries only in-frame clones and drops some. The V and J calls and clone size come from that table; D and trimming were worked out from the DNA. This sample has 30,000 to 40,000 clones, with 76% found just once. This receptor was obtained from a human donor in good health. Material for sequencing was CD4+ T cells from blood buffy coats. The chain is built from TRBV5-1 and TRBJ2-3; D might be TRBD1 or TRBD2, each matching 6 bases. CDR3 region: CASSLGGGITDTQYF. The CDR3 DNA follows: TGCGCCAGCAGCTTGGGAGGGGGGATCACAGATACGCAGTATTTT.